This T cell receptor beta chain appears in the sequencing data of a study of breast tumors, draining lymph nodes, adjacent tissues. Axillary draining lymph nodes of breast cancer patients supplied the node samples. This clonotype was seen many times. Its cognate antigen is unknown. Findings of the study overall: Most tumor T cells seemingly derive from lymph node, then expand in tumor. Tumor repertoires ranked between lymph nodes and nontumor tissue in diversity, with V and J gene preferences.

TCRdb re-called the multiplex PCR reads with MiXCR, one entry per CDR3 protein. The sample lists under 250,000 distinct CDR3 sequences, less than 40% occurring once. There are 14 residues in the CDR3. Trimming pared 0 bases from V and 3 bases from J, leaving 8 bases between. Looked up from germline, CDR1 is SGHKS and CDR2 is YYEKEE (reference sequence). The material sequenced was axillary lymph node tissue. The sequence derives from a female donor with breast cancer. Some clones in this sample may be carry-over from other donors' samples. The J gene is TRBJ2-3, the V gene TRBV5-5, with D hard to call. The CDR3 reads CASSLAVTTDTQYF. CDR3 in DNA: TGTGCCAGCAGCTTGGCCGTCACAACAGATACGCAGTATTTT.